Below are 22 T cell receptor beta chains sequenced from a single sample in a study of cytomegalovirus exposure and HLA in healthy donors. Researchers ran the PCR with 60 Vbeta and 13 Jbeta primers. Libraries were prepared by immunoSEQ multiplex PCR; TCRdb keeps only in-frame clonotypes and omits some of them. Here the sample spans some 190,000 clones, approximately 80% being singletons. The material sequenced was PBMCs. These receptors were collected from a man between 18 and 29 years old in good health and CMV-seronegative.

The chain combines TRBV27 with TRBJ2-7, with TRBD2 identical over 10 bases. CDR1 is MNHEY and CDR2 is SMNVEV in the germline V gene (reference sequence). CDR3 length equals 17 residues. Trimming at V came to 5 bases and at J to 2 bases, leaving 12 bases not matched to a gene. The CDR3 DNA sequence: TGTGCCAGCAGTGCATCTCCCGGGACTAGCGCGACCTACGAGCAGTACTTC. This sequence encodes CASSASPGTSATYEQYF.

The rearrangement joins TRBV27 to TRBJ1-1, with D uncertain. The length of the CDR3 is 13 residues. V was shortened by 1 base and J by 7 bases, with 10 bases between the two germline ends. Per the germline V gene, CDR1 is MNHEY and CDR2 is SMNVEV (reference sequence). CDR3 residues: CASSLWAGGEAFF. In DNA form, the CDR3 reads TGTGCCAGCAGTTTATGGGCTGGAGGTGAAGCTTTCTTT.

This rearrangement joins TRBV7-9 to TRBJ2-2; unclear D gene. V was pared by 2 bases and J by 0 bases, with 10 bases between. The germline V gene has CDR1 SEHNR and CDR2 FQNEAQ (reference sequence). There are 16 residues in the CDR3. As DNA, the CDR3 is TGTGCCAGCAGCTTACCCAGTACCGCGAACACCGGGGAGCTGTTTTTT. It translates to CASSLPSTANTGELFF.

J is TRBJ2-5 and V is TRBV28; 7 nucleotides match TRBD2. The CDR3 runs to 14 residues. Germline lookup yields CDR1 MDHEN and CDR2 SYDVKM. V trimming: 3 bases; J trimming: 4 bases; junction bases outside the gene matches: 5. This chain's CDR3 is CASSLTSLGETQYF. The CDR3 coding sequence is TGTGCCAGCAGTTTGACTAGCTTGGGAGAGACCCAGTACTTC.

This chain connects TRBV6-1 to TRBJ2-7, with TRBD2 matching 11 bases. After removal of 7 bases from V and 4 bases from J, the junction contained 9 bases not matched to a gene. In germline, CDR1 is MNHNS, CDR2 SASEGT. This CDR3 has 15 residues. CDR3 bases: TGTGCCAGCACCCCACTAGCGGGGGCGATGTACGAGCAGTACTTC. It translates to CASTPLAGAMYEQYF.

The chain links TRBV5-6 to TRBJ2-7; 7 bases line up with TRBD2. Unmatched junction bases numbered 11, after V lost 8 bases and J lost 0 bases. The CDR3 is 15 amino acids. Germline V gene data show CDR1 as SGHDT and CDR2 as YYEEEE. The CDR3 DNA is TGTGCCAGGGTGGGTTTCGGGAGGAGCTCCTACGAGCAGTACTTC. Translating gives CARVGFGRSSYEQYF.

The rearrangement joins TRBV29-1 to TRBJ2-3; 7 bases match TRBD2. CDR3 size: 12 residues. Germline CDR1 reads SQVTM; CDR2 reads ANQGSEA. Written as DNA, the CDR3 is TGCATCGGGGCGGGGGGCACAGATACGCAGTATTTT. It specifies CIGAGGTDTQYF.

V gene TRBV10-3 combines with J gene TRBJ1-5; D gene ambiguous. Germline values: CDR1 ENHRY, CDR2 SYGVKD. The CDR3 is made up of 13 amino acids. V lost 0 bases and J 5 bases, leaving 5 bases between the germline ends. In DNA, the CDR3 is TGTGCCATCAGTGAGTCCCGGGATCAGCCCCAGCATTTT. This codes for CAISESRDQPQHF.

The rearrangement links TRBV28 to TRBJ2-4, with TRBD2 matching over 10 bases. CDR3 length equals 14 residues. Germline CDR1 and CDR2: MDHEN and SYDVKM. The ends lost 6 bases at V and 5 bases at J; junction bases unmatched: 4. CDR3 nucleotides: TGTGCCAGCAGCCAAGGGACTAGCGAAAACATTCAGTACTTC. Translating gives CASSQGTSENIQYF.

V is TRBV19 and J is TRBJ2-1; 8 bases align to TRBD1. The CDR3 has 15 amino acids. V trimming: 5 bases; J trimming: 6 bases; junction bases outside the gene matches: 9. The germline V gene encodes CDR1 LNHDA and CDR2 SQIVND (reference sequence). The CDR3 here is CASSPGQGFGNEQFF. The CDR3 bases are TGTGCCAGTAGTCCCGGACAGGGTTTTGGCAATGAGCAGTTCTTC.

The chain carries TRBV28 and TRBJ1-2, with D tentatively TRBD1 (5 bases). The V end lost 5 bases, the J end lost 3 bases, and 16 bases lay between the germline ends. The CDR3 is 15 amino acids. The germline CDR1 and CDR2 sequences are MDHEN and SYDVKM. The CDR3 reads CASSPLGGEDYGYTF. In nucleotides, the CDR3 is TGTGCCAGCAGTCCCCTCGGAGGGGAGGACTATGGCTACACCTTC.

The chain is built from TRBV19 and TRBJ1-6; perhaps TRBD1 as D (6 bases). The length of the CDR3 is 14 residues. V was pared by 2 bases and J by 8 bases, with 10 bases between. CDR1 is LNHDA and CDR2 is SQIVND in the germline V gene (reference sequence). This CDR3 reads CASSILGGDSPLHF. DNA for the CDR3: TGTGCCAGTAGTATACTAGGGGGAGATTCACCCCTCCACTTT.

This chain links TRBV5-1 with TRBJ2-1, with 8 bases matching TRBD2. From germline, CDR1 is SGHRS and CDR2 YFSETQ. The V segment lost 2 bases and the J segment 4 bases; nucleotides outside the gene matches: 5. This CDR3 region has 15 residues. DNA of the CDR3: TGCGCCAGCAGCTTAACCGGGGGGGAGTACAATGAGCAGTTCTTC. It is translated as CASSLTGGEYNEQFF.

This clone was found once. A junction end diverges from the germline sequence, so it may reflect a read error. Other DNA sequences of this sample code for an identical CDR3. This chain joins TRBV7-9 and TRBJ1-2; 7 bases map to TRBD1. CDR3 size: 16 residues. In germline, CDR1 is SEHNR, CDR2 FQNEAQ (reference sequence). Here the CDR3 reads CASSLDTRTGQKGYTF. DNA of the CDR3: TGTGCCAGTAGCTTAGATACAAGGACAGGACAGAAGGGCTACACCTTC.

This clone was detected a few times. This chain links TRBV21-1 with TRBJ2-7; the D call TRBD2 from the table was never checked on the DNA. TRBV21-1 is termed a pseudogene. The CDR3 has 14 amino acids. CDR3 coding DNA: TGTGCCAGCACGCGGACAGCGGGAGCGTGGGAGCAGTACTTC. It encodes CASTRTAGAWEQYF.

The sample holds a few counts of this clone. V and J are TRBV4-2 and TRBJ2-7; D remains unclear. The CDR3 contains 15 residues. V lost 2 bases and J lost 2, with 13 bases in between. The V gene's germline CDR1 is LGHNA and CDR2 YNFKEQ. CDR3 bases: TGTGCCAGCAGCCAAACCACTGAACCCGCCTACGAGCAGTACTTC. This codes for CASSQTTEPAYEQYF.

The chain has TRBV5-1 and TRBJ1-1, with 8 bases lining up with TRBD1. The V gene's germline CDR1 is SGHRS and CDR2 YFSETQ. Unmatched junction bases numbered 6, after V lost 7 bases and J lost 4 bases. CDR3 length: 13 amino acids. The CDR3 nucleotides are TGCGCCAGCGGCTATGACAGGGGCACTGAAGCTTTCTTT. Translating it yields CASGYDRGTEAFF. Combining the CDR3 with reference TRBV5-1 and TRBJ1-1 gives the whole variable domain KAGVTQTPRYLIKTRGQQVTLSCSPISGHRSVSWYQQTPGQGLQFLFEYFSETQRNKGNFPGRFSGRQFSNSRSEMNVSTLELGDSALYLCASGYDRGTEAFFGQGTRLTVV.

V is TRBV2 and J is TRBJ1-1; maybe TRBD1 (6 bases). Germline-derived CDR1 and CDR2 are SNHLY and FYNNEI. The CDR3 covers 12 residues. The V and J ends lost 7 bases and 5 bases respectively, with 11 bases between them. As DNA, the CDR3 is TGTGCCAGCATCGAGGGGGGGACTGAAGCTTTCTTT. Protein product: CASIEGGTEAFF.

The chain has TRBV2 and TRBJ1-2, with 7 bases that match TRBD1. CDR1 and CDR2 from the germline V gene are SNHLY and FYNNEI. This CDR3 comprises 14 residues. Trimming at V came to 6 bases and at J to 4 bases, leaving 8 bases not matched to a gene. The DNA for the CDR3 is TGTGCCAGCAGATTACAGGGGTTGACCTATGGCTACACCTTC. It encodes CASRLQGLTYGYTF.

This clone was observed a few times. The rearrangement links TRBV19 to TRBJ1-1; a weak D match, TRBD1 (5 bases). The CDR3 is 14 amino acids. In germline, CDR1 is LNHDA, CDR2 SQIVND (reference sequence). V lost 1 base and J 8 bases, leaving 14 bases between the germline ends. CDR3 sequence reads: CASSIGLGGPEAFF. The CDR3 DNA reads TGTGCCAGTAGTATAGGCCTGGGGGGTCCCGAAGCTTTCTTT.

A few counts support this clone. The chain carries TRBV5-6 and TRBJ1-2, with D unclear. Germline V gives CDR1 SGHDT, CDR2 YYEEEE. The CDR3 runs 14 residues. The V end was cut by 0 bases, the J end by 7 bases, with 13 bases between. The CDR3: CASSLEVGSGGYTF. As DNA, the CDR3 is TGTGCCAGCAGCTTGGAGGTGGGGAGCGGTGGCTACACCTTC.

This sequence joins TRBV7-2 and TRBJ2-2; possibly TRBD2 for D (5 bases). In germline, CDR1 is SGHTA, CDR2 FQGNSA. The CDR3 has 15 residues. V lost 3 bases, J lost 4 bases, and 12 bases lay in between. CDR3 region: CASSFGGRGTGELFF. DNA for the CDR3: TGTGCCAGCAGCTTCGGAGGACGGGGCACCGGGGAGCTGTTTTTT.